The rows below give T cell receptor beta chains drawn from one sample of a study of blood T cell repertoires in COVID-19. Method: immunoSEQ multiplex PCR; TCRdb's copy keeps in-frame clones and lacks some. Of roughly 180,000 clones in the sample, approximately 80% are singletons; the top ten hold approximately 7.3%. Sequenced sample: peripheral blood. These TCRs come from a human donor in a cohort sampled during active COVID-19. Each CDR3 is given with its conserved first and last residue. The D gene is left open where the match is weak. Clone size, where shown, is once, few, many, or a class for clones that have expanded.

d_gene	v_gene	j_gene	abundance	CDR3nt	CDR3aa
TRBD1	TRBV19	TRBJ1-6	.	TGTGCCAGTAGTATCACGGACAGGTCATGGGATTCACCCCTCCACTTT	CASSITDRSWDSPLHF
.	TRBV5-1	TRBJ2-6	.	TGCGCCAGCAGCTTGGTTCTCGGCCGACAGAGCTCTGGGGCCAACGTCCTGACTTTC	CASSLVLGRQSSGANVLTF
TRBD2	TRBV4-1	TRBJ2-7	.	TGCGCCAGCAGCCAAGAATCGGGACTAGCGGGGGAGCAGTACTTC	CASSQESGLAGEQYF
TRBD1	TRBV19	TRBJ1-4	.	TGTGCCAGTAGTTCGACCGACAGGGAAGGTGAAAAACTGTTTTTT	CASSSTDREGEKLFF
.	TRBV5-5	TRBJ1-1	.	TGTGCCAGCAGCTTGGGTGTTGGCGAGGGGAACACTGAAGCTTTCTTT	CASSLGVGEGNTEAFF
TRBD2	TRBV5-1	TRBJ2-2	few	TGCGCCAGCACGGGGAGGGCGGACACCGGGGAGCTGTTTTTT	CASTGRADTGELFF
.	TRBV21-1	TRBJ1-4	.	TGTGCCAGCAGCAAAGTGGGCGTGCCATGTTACGAAAAACTGTTTTTT	CASSKVGVPCYEKLFF
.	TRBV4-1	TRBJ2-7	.	TGCGCCAGCAGCCAAGATGCGCAGGGGCCCTACGAGCAGTACTTC	CASSQDAQGPYEQYF
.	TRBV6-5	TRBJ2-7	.	TGTGCCAGCAGTTATCGGGGAGGCGAGCAGTACTTC	CASSYRGGEQYF
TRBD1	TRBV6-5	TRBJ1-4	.	TGTGCCAGCGGGGGTGGACAGGGGTTTAATGAAAAACTGTTTTTT	CASGGGQGFNEKLFF
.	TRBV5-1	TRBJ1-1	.	TGCGCCAGCAGCTCCTTCAGGGAGAACACTGAAGCTTTCTTT	CASSSFRENTEAFF
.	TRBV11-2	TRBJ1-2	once	TGTGCCAGCAGCTTACAGGGGCTTCCTCACTATGGCTACACCTTC	CASSLQGLPHYGYTF
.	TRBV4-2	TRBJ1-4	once	TGTGCCAGCAGCCAAGATCGGGGGTATGAGCAGACTAATGAAAAACTGTTTTTT	CASSQDRGYEQTNEKLFF
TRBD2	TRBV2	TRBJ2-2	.	TGTGCCAGTTCCGGGACTAGACTAACCGGGGAGCTGTTTTTT	CASSGTRLTGELFF
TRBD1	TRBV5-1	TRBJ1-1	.	TGCGCCAGCAGCTTAGATGGACAGGGATCAAACACTGAAGCTTTCTTT	CASSLDGQGSNTEAFF
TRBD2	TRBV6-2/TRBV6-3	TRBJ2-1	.	TGTGCCAGCAGTCGTCCGGTGGGACTAGCCGAATACAATGAGCAGTTCTTC	CASSRPVGLAEYNEQFF
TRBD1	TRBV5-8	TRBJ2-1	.	TGTGCCAGCAGCTATGGGACAGTGTCCTACAATGAGCAGTTCTTC	CASSYGTVSYNEQFF
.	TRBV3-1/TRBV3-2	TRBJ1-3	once	TGTGCCAGCAGCCCACTCGGGGGGCCGAGCTCTGGAAACACCATATATTTT	CASSPLGGPSSGNTIYF
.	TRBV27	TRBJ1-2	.	TGTGCCAGCAGTTTATTCAGGCAGGCACCCATTTATGGCTACACCTTC	CASSLFRQAPIYGYTF
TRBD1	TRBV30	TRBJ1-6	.	TGTGCCTGGTCCGGACAGGTCTATAATTCACCCCTCCACTTT	CAWSGQVYNSPLHF
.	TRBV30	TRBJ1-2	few	TGTGCCTGGAGTGTCCTACCCAACAGGTATGGCTACACCTTC	CAWSVLPNRYGYTF
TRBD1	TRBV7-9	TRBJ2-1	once	TGTGCCAGCAGCCCTAGGGACAGGGTAAGGTTCTTC	CASSPRDRVRFF
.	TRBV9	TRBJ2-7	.	TGTGCCAGCAGCGTAACTTACGAGCAGTACTTC	CASSVTYEQYF
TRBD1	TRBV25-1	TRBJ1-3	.	TGTGCCAGCAGTGATCAGGGGGCAAGGGGAAACACCATATATTTT	CASSDQGARGNTIYF
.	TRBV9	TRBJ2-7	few	TGTGCCAGCAGCGTAGGACAGGGGACTACCTACGAGCAGTACTTC	CASSVGQGTTYEQYF
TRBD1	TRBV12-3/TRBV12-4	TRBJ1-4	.	TGTGCCAGCAGACGGACAGGGAGTGAAAAACTGTTTTTT	CASRRTGSEKLFF
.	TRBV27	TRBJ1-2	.	TGTGCCAGCAGTTTATCGCAGTTCTCGCCCTATGGCTACACCTTC	CASSLSQFSPYGYTF
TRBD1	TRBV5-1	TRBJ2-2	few	TGCGCCAGCAGCTCAGACAGGGCAAACACCGGGGAGCTGTTTTTT	CASSSDRANTGELFF
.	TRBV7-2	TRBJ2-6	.	TGTGCCAGCAGCGTAACGACCGCGGGAGCCAACGTCCTGACTTTC	CASSVTTAGANVLTF
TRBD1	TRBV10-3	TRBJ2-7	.	TGTGCCATCAGTGAGTTCGATATGACAGGGGTCTACGAGCAGTACTTC	CAISEFDMTGVYEQYF
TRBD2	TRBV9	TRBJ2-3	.	TGTGCCAGCAGCACTCTAGCGGGGGGGCTAACAGATACGCAGTATTTT	CASSTLAGGLTDTQYF
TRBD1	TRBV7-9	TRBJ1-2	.	TGTGCCAGCAGCTCACCGGGACAGGGGGCCAATGGCTACACCTTC	CASSSPGQGANGYTF
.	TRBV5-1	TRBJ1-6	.	TGCGCCAGCAGCTCCCGGGGAGAGTCACCCCTCCACTTT	CASSSRGESPLHF
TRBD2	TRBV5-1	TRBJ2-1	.	TGCGCCAGCAGCTTGGGGGTGCGGGGGACCTACAATGAGCAGTTCTTC	CASSLGVRGTYNEQFF
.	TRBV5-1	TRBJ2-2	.	TGCGCCAGCAGCCCAGAAACAGGAAACACCGGGGAGCTGTTTTTT	CASSPETGNTGELFF